These 11 T cell receptor beta chains came from one sample sequenced in a study of T-cell reconstitution after alpha-beta-depleted transplantation in children (dated by TCRdb to between 2015 and 2016). Receptor amplification or capture employed PCR. This sample was sequenced with an Illumina HiSeq 2500. TCR library preparation used molecular barcoding, with unique molecular identifiers applied to normalize quantification of the TCRbeta repertoire. Starting from the raw public reads, TCRdb applied fastp trimming at Q25, assembled clones with MiXCR and retained in-frame beta chains. Each CDR3 protein appears once, grouped with its most common genes and DNA. Present in this sample are about 440,000 distinct CDR3 sequences, over 40% of which were seen just once. Clones ranked in the top ten supply under 35% of the sample. Read against the paper, the sample's treatment or condition label means: allogeneic hematopoietic cell transplantation with graft depleted of TCRalphabeta T cells and CD19 B cells.

This material consisted of PBMCs, taken before TCRalphabeta/CD19-depleted stem cell transplant. These receptors originate from a girl aged 2-10 years with aplastic anemia, due to receive a stem cell transplant.

The chain joins TRBV2 to TRBJ2-2, with unresolved D. Looked up from germline, CDR1 is SNHLY and CDR2 is FYNNEI. V was cut by 3 bases and J by 2 bases, with 7 bases left in between. This CDR3 is built from 14 residues. Here the CDR3 reads CASSELSNTGELFF. As DNA, the CDR3 is TGTGCCAGCAGTGAGCTATCAAACACCGGGGAGCTGTTTTTT. Full variable domain (rest looked up from reference TRBV2 and TRBJ2-2): EPEVTQTPSHQVTQMGQEVILRCVPISNHLYFYWYRQILGQKVEFLVSFYNNEISEKSEIFDDQFSVERPDGSNFTLKIRSTKLEDSAMYFCASSELSNTGELFFGEGSRLTVL.

Only a few counts were recorded for this clonotype. This chain uses TRBV10-3 with TRBJ2-7; 7 bases are a match to TRBD1. The CDR3 totals 15 residues. Trimming removed 5 bases from V and 2 bases from J; junction bases left unmatched: 9. The V gene's germline CDR1 is ENHRY and CDR2 SYGVKD. The CDR3 coding sequence is TGTGCCATCAGTCCCCGGGGACAGATAGCCTACGAGCAGTACTTC. Amino acids: CAISPRGQIAYEQYF.

The chain's CDR3 is CASSQDERSGAADTQYF. The CDR3 nucleotides are TGTGCCAGCAGCCAAGATGAGAGATCGGGGGCCGCAGATACGCAGTATTTT. The J gene is TRBJ2-3, the V gene TRBV4-2; D is tentatively TRBD1 or TRBD2 (6 bases each). This CDR3 region has 17 residues. The germline V gene encodes CDR1 LGHNA and CDR2 YNFKEQ. V was pared by 0 bases and J by 4 bases, with 17 bases between.

This clonotype has at least ten counts. The V and J genes are TRBV5-1 and TRBJ1-1, with 8 bases matching TRBD1. Looked up from germline, CDR1 is SGHRS and CDR2 is YFSETQ. This CDR3 is 18 amino acids long. The ends lost 6 bases at V and 2 bases at J; junction bases unmatched: 18. The CDR3 DNA sequence: TGCGCCAGCACTTCCTTCCAGGGGACAGGTCGTGGAAACACTGAAGCTTTCTTT. Amino acids: CASTSFQGTGRGNTEAFF.

The V and J genes are TRBV5-5 and TRBJ2-7, with D tentatively TRBD1 (5 bases). Trimming shortened V by 3 bases and J by 3 bases, and 13 bases separated the two germline ends. Germline CDR1 reads SGHKS; CDR2 reads YYEKEE (reference sequence). The CDR3 totals 14 residues. CDR3 nucleotides: TGTGCCAGCAGCTCACAGATAGACAGCTACGAGCAGTACTTC. This sequence encodes CASSSQIDSYEQYF.

The CDR3 here is CASSATGSYQPQHF. DNA of the CDR3: TGTGCCAGCAGCGCCACAGGGTCCTATCAGCCCCAGCATTTT. V and J are TRBV25-1 and TRBJ1-5; possible D gene TRBD1, 6 bases. Trimming shortened V by 6 bases and J by 5 bases, and 14 bases separated the two germline ends. The length of the CDR3 is 14 residues. CDR1 and CDR2 (germline): MGHDK, SYGVNS.

This clonotype showed up many times. The chain combines TRBV27 with TRBJ2-2; D perhaps matches TRBD2 (5 bases). The CDR3 loop spans 13 amino acids. V dropped 6 bases and J dropped 6 bases, with 11 bases sitting between them. Germline lookup yields CDR1 MNHEY and CDR2 SMNVEV (reference sequence). DNA for the CDR3: TGTGCCAGCAGGAGGACGAGGGCCGGGGAGCTGTTTTTT. The encoded protein is CASRRTRAGELFF.

The V gene is TRBV12-3 or TRBV12-4, the J gene TRBJ2-1; D is ambiguous. The germline V and J ends were trimmed by 6 bases and 9 bases, with 18 bases remaining between them. The CDR3 covers 14 residues. CDR3 in amino acids: CASRYSDLVTEQFF. The CDR3 coding sequence is TGTGCCAGCAGGTACAGTGATTTGGTTACTGAGCAGTTCTTC.

Ten or more counts support this clonotype. The chain couples TRBV20-1 to TRBJ2-7; D may be TRBD2 (5 bases). CDR1 DFQATT and CDR2 SNEGSKA come from the germline V gene (reference sequence). CDR3 size: 14 residues. V lost 0 bases and J lost 2, with 11 bases in between. CDR3 residues: CSARDLDWPYEQYF. The CDR3 DNA reads TGCAGTGCTAGAGATTTGGACTGGCCCTACGAGCAGTACTTC.

The CDR3, as DNA: TGCAGCGTGCGTCGAGAGGGATACACAGATACGCAGTATTTT. Protein: CSVRREGYTDTQYF. The chain combines TRBV29-1 with TRBJ2-3; D may be TRBD2 (5 bases). The ends were cut back, 6 bases at V and 2 bases at J, with 15 bases in the middle. Per the germline V gene, CDR1 is SQVTM and CDR2 is ANQGSEA. The CDR3 length is 14 residues.

The chain carries TRBV5-1 and TRBJ2-1, with TRBD2 matching over 8 bases. The ends lost 0 bases at V and 3 bases at J; junction bases unmatched: 2. The length of the CDR3 is 15 residues. Germline CDR1 is SGHRS and CDR2 is YFSETQ. The CDR3: CASSLVSGDYNEQFF. Written as DNA, the CDR3 is TGCGCCAGCAGCTTGGTTAGCGGGGACTACAATGAGCAGTTCTTC.